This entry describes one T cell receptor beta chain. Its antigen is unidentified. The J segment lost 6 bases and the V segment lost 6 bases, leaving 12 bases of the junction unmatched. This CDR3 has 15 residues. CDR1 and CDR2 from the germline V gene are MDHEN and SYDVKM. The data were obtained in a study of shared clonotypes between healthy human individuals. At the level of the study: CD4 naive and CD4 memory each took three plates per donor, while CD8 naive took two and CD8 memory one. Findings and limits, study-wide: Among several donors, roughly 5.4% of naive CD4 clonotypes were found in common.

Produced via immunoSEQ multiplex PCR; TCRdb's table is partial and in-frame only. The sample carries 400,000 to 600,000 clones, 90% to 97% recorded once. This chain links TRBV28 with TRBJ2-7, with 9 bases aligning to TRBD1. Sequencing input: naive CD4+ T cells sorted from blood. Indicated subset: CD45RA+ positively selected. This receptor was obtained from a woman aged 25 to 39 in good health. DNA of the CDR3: TGTGCCAGCAGCCTCATACCGGGACAGGGTTTCGAGCAGTACTTC. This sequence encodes CASSLIPGQGFEQYF.